These 18 T cell receptor beta chains came from one sample sequenced in a study of CD8 T cells in ankylosing spondylitis. One entry per CDR3 protein results from TCRdb running MiXCR on the 5' RACE reads. Of around 450,000 distinct CDR3 sequences listed, roughly a quarter were seen once; the top ten hold 0.89%. Study outcomes and limitations: Roughly eight highly homologous variants made up a TCR beta motif that seemed to typify ankylosing spondylitis blood.

These receptors lack a known antigen. The sample comprised blood, either unsorted or a sorted T cell fraction (not recorded which). Receptors were obtained from a male donor with ankylosing spondylitis.

This clonotype appeared many times. The chain joins TRBV30 to TRBJ2-1, with 8 bases fitting TRBD1. Germline CDR1 is GTSNPN and CDR2 is SVGIG (reference sequence). V dropped 3 bases and J dropped 6; count of bases not matched to a gene: 10. This CDR3 is built from 15 residues. CDR3 residues: CAWSVDRGIVNEQFF. CDR3 DNA: TGTGCCTGGAGCGTCGACAGGGGAATTGTCAATGAGCAGTTCTTC.

The gene calls are TRBV20-1 and TRBJ1-4; D uncertain. Germline V CDR1 and CDR2: DFQATT, SNEGSKA (reference sequence). Trimming took off 6 bases at V and 7 bases at J, with 21 bases between the two ends. The CDR3 runs 15 residues. The chain's CDR3 is CSAPSIGSWGEKLFF. For the CDR3, the DNA is TGCAGTGCACCTTCCATAGGATCCTGGGGTGAAAAACTGTTTTTT.

The V and J genes are TRBV28 and TRBJ2-4, with 9 bases matching TRBD1. Germline trimming cut 6 bases from V and 3 bases from J; bases unmatched to any gene: 12. Germline CDR1 and CDR2: MDHEN and SYDVKM. The length of the CDR3 is 17 residues. The CDR3 DNA reads as TGTGCCAGCAGCAGCCCAGACAGGGGGACGGGCAAAAACATTCAGTACTTC. It specifies CASSSPDRGTGKNIQYF.

This clonotype was counted between two and nine times. The CDR3 is CATSTRTSGIDNEQFF. CDR3 DNA sequence: TGTGCCACCAGCACTAGGACTAGCGGGATCGACAATGAGCAGTTCTTC. This chain links TRBV15 with TRBJ2-1; 12 nucleotides align to TRBD2. This CDR3 contains 16 residues. V was clipped by 4 bases and J by 5 bases; unmatched bases: 6. Germline loops: CDR1 LNHNV, CDR2 YYDKDF (reference sequence). Full variable domain (missing parts from reference TRBV15 and TRBJ2-1): DAMVIQNPRYQVTQFGKPVTLSCSQTLNHNVMYWYQQKSSQAPKLLFHYYDKDFNNEADTPDNFQSRRPNTSFCFLDIRSPGLGDTAMYLCATSTRTSGIDNEQFFGPGTRLTVL.

The rearrangement links TRBV20-1 to TRBJ2-5; 14 nucleotides agree with TRBD2. The germline V gene encodes CDR1 DFQATT and CDR2 SNEGSKA (reference sequence). The ends lost 3 bases at V and 9 bases at J; junction bases unmatched: 6. The CDR3 has 14 residues. CDR3 in amino acids: CSASLGLAGAAQYF. DNA of the CDR3: TGCAGTGCTAGTTTGGGACTAGCGGGAGCGGCCCAGTACTTC.

This clonotype was detected only a few times. The V gene is TRBV3-1, the J gene TRBJ1-2, with a weak D call TRBD1 (6 bases). The germline V and J ends were trimmed by 1 base and 3 bases, with 9 bases remaining between them. CDR3 length: 14 residues. Looked up from germline, CDR1 is LGHDT and CDR2 is YNNKEL (reference sequence). The CDR3 here is CASSQVPGDYGYTF. The DNA for the CDR3 is TGTGCCAGCAGCCAAGTCCCAGGGGACTATGGCTACACCTTC.

This clonotype was picked up a small number of times. V gene TRBV15 combines with J gene TRBJ2-3, with D uncertain. V was shortened by 0 bases and J by 5 bases, with 9 bases between the two germline ends. The CDR3 totals 14 residues. Germline lookup yields CDR1 LNHNV and CDR2 YYDKDF (reference sequence). In DNA, the CDR3 is TGTGCCACCAGCAGAGATCAATGGGAAGATACGCAGTATTTT. Protein: CATSRDQWEDTQYF.

This chain uses TRBV12-3 or TRBV12-4 with TRBJ2-3; 9 bases align to TRBD2. The CDR3 covers 16 residues. V lost 3 bases to trimming and J lost 6 bases; unmatched junction nucleotides: 10. Here the CDR3 reads CASSFSIAGDSDTQYF. CDR3 nucleotide sequence: TGTGCCAGCAGTTTCTCGATAGCGGGAGATTCTGATACGCAGTATTTT.

The V and J genes are TRBV7-8 and TRBJ1-2; tentative D call: TRBD1 (5 bases). The V end was cut by 7 bases, the J end by 4 bases, with 19 bases between. The length of the CDR3 is 15 residues. Germline V gives CDR1 SGHVS, CDR2 FQNEAQ. The DNA of the CDR3 is TGTGCCAGCACCCAGGGCAGGCAGCTCTCCTATGGCTACACCTTC. Its translation is CASTQGRQLSYGYTF.

V is TRBV11-2 and J is TRBJ1-5; D call uncertain. V gave up 2 bases and J gave up 7 bases, with 9 bases separating them. The germline V gene encodes CDR1 SGHAT and CDR2 FQNNGV. The CDR3 is 13 amino acids. CDR3 residues: CASSLSLAQPQHF. CDR3 nucleotide sequence: TGTGCCAGCAGCTTAAGCTTGGCGCAGCCCCAGCATTTT. Supplemented by reference TRBV11-2 and TRBJ1-5, the full variable domain reads EAGVAQSPRYKIIEKRQSVAFWCNPISGHATLYWYQQILGQGPKLLIQFQNNGVVDDSQLPKDRFSAERLKGVDSTLKIQPAKLEDSAVYLCASSLSLAQPQHFGDGTRLSIL.

CDR3 DNA sequence: TGCAGTGCTAGGGATCCCGGGAGGCCCACAGATACGCAGTATTTT. Its protein is CSARDPGRPTDTQYF. V is TRBV20-1 and J is TRBJ2-3, with 7 bases lining up with TRBD2. Trimming took 3 bases from V and 2 from J; bases not matched to a gene: 8. Germline V lookup: CDR1 DFQATT, CDR2 SNEGSKA (reference sequence). The CDR3 runs to 15 residues.

The chain carries TRBV28 and TRBJ1-5, with TRBD1 matching over 7 bases. CDR1 and CDR2 (germline): MDHEN, SYDVKM. CDR3 length equals 15 residues. The V gene end was trimmed by 5 bases and the J gene end by 2 bases; junction bases not matched to a gene: 6. In DNA form, the CDR3 reads TGTGCCAGCAGTCAAATAGGGGGCGGCAATCAGCCCCAGCATTTT. It specifies CASSQIGGGNQPQHF.

The chain employs TRBV4-1 and TRBJ2-1; 7 nucleotides line up with TRBD2. This CDR3 contains 14 residues. V gave up 2 bases and J gave up 7 bases; unmatched junction bases: 5. Germline loops: CDR1 MGHRA, CDR2 YSYEKL. The CDR3 DNA reads TGCGCCAGCAGCCAACGGGGGGTAAGGAATGAGCAGTTCTTC. It yields the protein CASSQRGVRNEQFF.

There are a few counts of this clonotype. V gene TRBV5-1 combines with J gene TRBJ2-2, with 7 bases identical to TRBD2. Germline V gene sequence: CDR1 SGHRS, CDR2 YFSETQ. J lost 0 bases, V lost 4 bases, and 6 bases had no gene match. CDR3 length equals 16 residues. DNA for the CDR3: TGCGCCAGCAGCGTAGGAGGGACTACGAACACCGGGGAGCTGTTTTTT. Its protein is CASSVGGTTNTGELFF.

This sequence joins TRBV7-2 and TRBJ2-7, with TRBD2 matching over 8 bases. CDR3 size: 14 residues. Losses at the gene ends were 0 bases for V and 6 bases for J; bases not matched to a gene: 4. Per germline, CDR1 SGHTA and CDR2 FQGNSA. The CDR3: CASSLAGTSREQYF. The CDR3 coding sequence is TGTGCCAGCAGCTTAGCGGGGACTAGTCGCGAGCAGTACTTC.

The V gene is TRBV19, the J gene TRBJ2-1; TRBD1 agrees at 8 bases. CDR3 size: 15 residues. Germline CDR1 reads LNHDA; CDR2 reads SQIVND (reference sequence). With V trimmed by 6 bases and J by 5 bases, 9 bases remained unmatched. CDR3 region: CASRTGQGHDNEQFF. Written as DNA, the CDR3 is TGTGCCAGTAGGACAGGACAGGGCCATGACAATGAGCAGTTCTTC.

The CDR3 loop reads CATSGTSGSYNEQFF. The DNA of the CDR3 is TGTGCCACCAGCGGGACTAGCGGGAGCTACAATGAGCAGTTCTTC. V usage is TRBV24-1 and J usage is TRBJ2-1, with TRBD2 matching over 14 bases. Trimming cost V 7 bases and J 3 bases; bases outside gene matches: 1. This CDR3 has 15 residues. CDR1 and CDR2 from the germline V gene are KGHDR and SFDVKD.

The V gene is TRBV12-3 or TRBV12-4, the J gene TRBJ1-3; D not resolved. CDR3 size: 16 residues. The V and J ends lost 5 bases and 0 bases respectively, with 14 bases between them. For the CDR3, the DNA is TGTGCCAGCAGTCTAGGGTGGGTCCTCTCTGGAAACACCATATATTTT. Its protein is CASSLGWVLSGNTIYF.